What follows are 16 T cell receptor beta chains derived from one specimen sequenced in a study of cytomegalovirus exposure and HLA in healthy donors. The PCR made use of 60 Vbeta and 13 Jbeta primers. Assay: immunoSEQ multiplex PCR; the TCRdb copy retains only in-frame clones and omits some. The sample table includes 150,000 to 250,000 clones. The sequencing sample was made of PBMCs. Source of these receptors: a boy between 10 and 17 years old in good health and CMV-seronegative.

The chain recombines TRBV5-1 with TRBJ2-7; D perhaps matches TRBD2 (5 bases). Germline CDR1 SGHRS, CDR2 YFSETQ. The germline V and J ends were trimmed by 5 bases and 3 bases, with 9 bases remaining between them. This CDR3 has 12 amino acids. The CDR3 region has the DNA TGCGCCAGCAGTAAGGACTTCTACGAGCAGTACTTC. It codes for CASSKDFYEQYF.

The chain employs TRBV7-9 and TRBJ1-2; unclear D gene. Germline V gene lookup returns CDR1 SEHNR and CDR2 FQNEAQ (reference sequence). The CDR3 runs 12 residues. Trimming took off 8 bases at V and 4 bases at J, with 11 bases between the two ends. CDR3 in DNA: TGTGCCAGCGAAGAGTTCACCTATGGCTACACCTTC. It translates to CASEEFTYGYTF.

The V call is TRBV4-1, the J call TRBJ1-2, with TRBD1 as a possible D gene (6 bases). The ends were cut back, 2 bases at V and 8 bases at J, with 15 bases in the middle. The CDR3 is 14 amino acids. Germline V lookup: CDR1 MGHRA, CDR2 YSYEKL. For the CDR3, the DNA is TGCGCCAGCAGCCAACCCGGGACAAGGAACGGCTACACCTTC. It specifies CASSQPGTRNGYTF.

The rearrangement joins TRBV5-1 to TRBJ2-5; 9 positions agree with TRBD1. CDR1 SGHRS and CDR2 YFSETQ come from the germline V gene. The CDR3 is made up of 15 amino acids. Germline trimming cut 5 bases from V and 5 bases from J; bases unmatched to any gene: 10. CDR3 coding DNA: TGCGCCAGCAGTGAGGGACAGGGAGGCTGGGAGACCCAGTACTTC. This gives the protein CASSEGQGGWETQYF.

The V and J genes are TRBV6-1 and TRBJ2-7, with a weak D call TRBD1 (6 bases). The CDR3 extends over 14 amino acids. Trimming pared 6 bases from V and 3 bases from J, leaving 15 bases between. Germline V gene data show CDR1 as MNHNS and CDR2 as SASEGT. Here the CDR3 reads CASRMETGLYEQYF. In nucleotides, the CDR3 is TGTGCCAGCAGGATGGAGACAGGCCTCTACGAGCAGTACTTC.

The chain uses TRBV18 and TRBJ2-5; 9 bases align to TRBD1. CDR3 length: 17 amino acids. Germline V gene sequence: CDR1 KGHSH, CDR2 LQKENI. J was trimmed by 2 bases and V by 2 bases; bases with no gene match: 9. The DNA for the CDR3 is TGTGCCAGCTCACCAACTACCGGTGGACAGGGGCAAGAGACCCAGTACTTC. Its protein is CASSPTTGGQGQETQYF.

The chain recombines TRBV7-2 with TRBJ1-1; tentatively, D is TRBD1 (6 bases). CDR3 size: 14 residues. Germline V gene data show CDR1 as SGHTA and CDR2 as FQGNSA. Trimming removed 10 bases from V and 0 bases from J, with 15 bases in between. CDR3 in amino acids: CATGWTALNTEAFF. The DNA of the CDR3 is TGTGCCACCGGGTGGACAGCCTTGAACACTGAAGCTTTCTTT. Based on the CDR3 plus reference TRBV7-2 and TRBJ1-1, the full variable domain is GAGVSQSPSNKVTEKGKDVELRCDPISGHTALYWYRQSLGQGLEFLIYFQGNSAPDKSGLPSDRFSAERTGGSVSTLTIQRTQQEDSAVYLCATGWTALNTEAFFGQGTRLTVV.

This chain uses TRBV5-1 with TRBJ2-7; TRBD1 agrees at 10 bases. The CDR3 has 14 amino acids. V lost 2 bases to trimming and J lost 4 bases; unmatched junction nucleotides: 3. The germline V gene encodes CDR1 SGHRS and CDR2 YFSETQ. CDR3 loop: CASSFGTGVYEQYF. The CDR3 DNA is TGCGCCAGCAGCTTCGGGACAGGGGTGTACGAGCAGTACTTC. The variable domain in full, with the rest retrieved from reference TRBV5-1 and TRBJ2-7, is KAGVTQTPRYLIKTRGQQVTLSCSPISGHRSVSWYQQTPGQGLQFLFEYFSETQRNKGNFPGRFSGRQFSNSRSEMNVSTLELGDSALYLCASSFGTGVYEQYFGPGTRLTVT.

This chain connects TRBV6-5 to TRBJ2-3, with D maybe TRBD1 (5 bases). Trimming cost V 5 bases and J 1 base, with 10 bases left between them. The germline gives CDR1 MNHEY, CDR2 SVGAGI. The CDR3 length is 14 residues. CDR3 DNA: TGTGCCAGCAGTCAGGGCCTGGGCACAGATACGCAGTATTTT. It yields the protein CASSQGLGTDTQYF.

The V and J genes are TRBV6-5 and TRBJ1-2; 7 nucleotides agree with TRBD1. V lost 6 bases and J lost 6; bases outside the gene matches: 10. Germline CDR1 MNHEY, CDR2 SVGAGI. The CDR3 has 14 residues. Here the CDR3 reads CASRFWTGVDGYTF. The CDR3 DNA sequence: TGTGCCAGCAGGTTCTGGACAGGCGTAGATGGCTACACCTTC.

The rearrangement links TRBV5-5 to TRBJ2-3, with TRBD2 identical over 10 bases. The V segment lost 5 bases and the J segment 2 bases; nucleotides outside the gene matches: 11. Germline-derived CDR1 and CDR2 are SGHKS and YYEKEE (reference sequence). The CDR3 loop spans 17 amino acids. CDR3 bases: TGTGCCAGCAGGCGATCCTTAGCGGGGGGACCCACAGATACGCAGTATTTT. Translating gives CASRRSLAGGPTDTQYF.

The rearrangement joins TRBV19 to TRBJ2-7; D perhaps matches TRBD1 (5 bases). Trimming left V 8 bases short and J 8 bases short, with 16 bases between. Germline V lookup: CDR1 LNHDA, CDR2 SQIVND (reference sequence). The length of the CDR3 is 12 residues. The CDR3 coding sequence is TGTGCCAGTGGGGCCGACAGAAGGCAGCAGTACTTC. The encoded protein is CASGADRRQQYF.

The chain has TRBV7-3 and TRBJ1-2, with 8 bases fitting TRBD1. After removal of 5 bases from V and 7 bases from J, the junction contained 9 bases not matched to a gene. This CDR3 has 14 amino acids. In germline, CDR1 is SGHTA, CDR2 FQGTGA. The CDR3 sequence is CASSPNSRGPGYTF. In DNA form, the CDR3 reads TGTGCCAGCAGCCCAAATTCCAGGGGGCCTGGCTACACCTTC.

V usage is TRBV5-6 and J usage is TRBJ2-1, with no clear D. The CDR3 contains 12 residues. V lost 4 bases and J lost 7, with 9 bases in between. The germline V gene has CDR1 SGHDT and CDR2 YYEEEE. The CDR3 spells CASSELRNEQFF. CDR3 in DNA: TGTGCCAGCAGCGAACTAAGGAATGAGCAGTTCTTC.

The chain joins TRBV6-5 to TRBJ1-1, with 9 positions matching TRBD1. V trimming: 4 bases; J trimming: 3 bases; junction bases outside the gene matches: 3. Germline assignment: CDR1 MNHEY and CDR2 SVGAGI. This CDR3 comprises 14 residues. The CDR3 DNA sequence: TGTGCCAGCAGTTGGGGACAGGGACACACTGAAGCTTTCTTT. Protein sequence: CASSWGQGHTEAFF.

The V call is TRBV28, the J call TRBJ1-5; possible D gene TRBD1, 6 bases. This CDR3 is 12 amino acids long. The V gene's germline CDR1 is MDHEN and CDR2 SYDVKM. Trimming took 2 bases from V and 11 from J, leaving 10 bases between them. This chain's CDR3 is CASSLGRDTQHF. The CDR3 nucleotides read TGTGCCAGCAGTTTAGGCAGGGACACCCAGCATTTT.